A single sample gave rise to the 22 T cell receptor beta chains below, sequenced in a study of blood T cell repertoires in COVID-19. Produced via immunoSEQ multiplex PCR; TCRdb's table is partial and in-frame only. Of about 240,000 clones in the sample, about 90% were seen once. The source material was peripheral blood. The source of these receptors is a man aged 30 to 39 with COVID-19, enrolled during active disease.

This clone was recorded once. The V and J genes are TRBV19 and TRBJ2-3, with 13 bases lining up with TRBD2. The CDR3 runs to 16 residues. V lost 5 bases and J lost 6; bases outside the gene matches: 8. Looked up from germline, CDR1 is LNHDA and CDR2 is SQIVND (reference sequence). As DNA, the CDR3 is TGTGCCAGTAGTGTGACTAGCGGGGGGTCACGCGATACGCAGTATTTT. Protein product: CASSVTSGGSRDTQYF.

This chain uses TRBV4-1 with TRBJ2-4, with 7 bases lining up with TRBD1. This CDR3 has 17 amino acids. In germline, CDR1 is MGHRA, CDR2 YSYEKL. V dropped 7 bases and J dropped 5; count of bases not matched to a gene: 17. CDR3 amino acids: CASTALEKGAAQNIQYF. CDR3 DNA sequence: TGCGCCAGCACCGCATTAGAGAAGGGGGCGGCCCAAAACATTCAGTACTTC.

This chain links TRBV10-1 with TRBJ1-2; 9 bases map to TRBD1. In germline, CDR1 is WNHNN, CDR2 SYGVQD (reference sequence). The CDR3 extends over 13 amino acids. The J segment lost 4 bases and the V segment lost 7 bases, leaving 4 bases of the junction unmatched. The CDR3 reads CASNGTGSYGYTF. The CDR3 coding sequence is TGCGCCAGCAATGGGACAGGGAGCTATGGCTACACCTTC.

The rearrangement links TRBV7-9 to TRBJ1-2; no clear D gene. Trimming stripped 0 bases from V and 6 bases from J, with 5 bases between. CDR3 length equals 12 residues. Germline V lookup: CDR1 SEHNR, CDR2 FQNEAQ (reference sequence). CDR3 sequence reads: CASSLASHGYTF. In DNA form, the CDR3 reads TGTGCCAGCAGCTTAGCTAGCCATGGCTACACCTTC.

The chain has TRBV4-1 and TRBJ2-1; weak D call: TRBD2 (5 bases). This CDR3 is built from 14 residues. Germline V lookup: CDR1 MGHRA, CDR2 YSYEKL. The V end lost 4 bases, the J end lost 4 bases, and 11 bases lay between the germline ends. DNA of the CDR3: TGCGCCAGCAGCCTCCTCGGACTGTACAATGAGCAGTTCTTC. Amino acid sequence: CASSLLGLYNEQFF.

The genes are TRBV19 and TRBJ2-3; 11 bases match TRBD2. V was clipped by 1 base and J by 5 bases; unmatched bases: 8. The germline gives CDR1 LNHDA, CDR2 SQIVND (reference sequence). The CDR3 consists of 17 residues. CDR3 amino acids: CASSIAGSGGGRDTQYF. Here the CDR3 DNA reads TGTGCCAGTAGTATAGCGGGTAGCGGGGGGGGAAGAGATACGCAGTATTTT.

The chain carries TRBV6-1 and TRBJ2-4; D is perhaps TRBD1 (5 bases). CDR1 is MNHNS and CDR2 is SASEGT in the germline V gene. Trimming cost V 4 bases and J 0 bases, with 13 bases left between them. The CDR3 loop spans 16 amino acids. The CDR3 DNA is TGTGCCAGCAGTGGCCCCCAGGGATTAGCCAAAAACATTCAGTACTTC. Protein product: CASSGPQGLAKNIQYF.

The rearrangement joins TRBV28 to TRBJ1-1; the D is unclear. CDR3 size: 15 residues. The germline gives CDR1 MDHEN, CDR2 SYDVKM. Trimming pared 2 bases from V and 5 bases from J, leaving 15 bases between. CDR3 nucleotides: TGTGCCAGCAGTTTAAGTGCTGGCCTCTCGACTGAAGCTTTCTTT. As protein: CASSLSAGLSTEAFF. The full variable domain, rest sourced from reference TRBV28 and TRBJ1-1, is DVKVTQSSRYLVKRTGEKVFLECVQDMDHENMFWYRQDPGLGLRLIYFSYDVKMKEKGDIPEGYSVSREKKERFSLILESASTNQTSMYLCASSLSAGLSTEAFFGQGTRLTVV.

This chain connects TRBV19 to TRBJ2-3, with D perhaps matching TRBD1 (6 bases). Trimming removed 4 bases from V and 2 bases from J, with 13 bases in between. CDR1 and CDR2 (germline): LNHDA, SQIVND (reference sequence). This CDR3 has 15 residues. The CDR3 protein is CASSKQGPATDTQYF. The CDR3 region has the DNA TGTGCCAGTAGTAAACAGGGCCCAGCCACAGATACGCAGTATTTT. Looking up the rest from reference TRBV19 and TRBJ2-3 gives the full variable domain: DGGITQSPKYLFRKEGQNVTLSCEQNLNHDAMYWYRQDPGQGLRLIYYSQIVNDFQKGDIAEGYSVSREKKESFPLTVTSAQKNPTAFYLCASSKQGPATDTQYFGPGTRLTVL.

This clone appeared a single time. This chain links TRBV9 with TRBJ1-6, with 7 bases matching TRBD1. V gave up 0 bases and J gave up 7 bases; unmatched junction bases: 1. This CDR3 is built from 14 residues. CDR1 and CDR2 (germline): SGDLS, YYNGEE. The CDR3 DNA is TGTGCCAGCAGCGTAGAGGGGGCGAATTCACCCCTCCACTTT. This encodes CASSVEGANSPLHF.

V usage is TRBV21-1 and J usage is TRBJ1-1. TRBV21-1 constitutes a pseudogene. The CDR3 spans 20 residues. The CDR3 sequence: CASSKALIRGASGDSTEAFF. In nucleotides, the CDR3 is TGTGCCAGCAGCAAAGCCTTAATAAGGGGCGCCTCGGGAGATAGCACTGAAGCTTTCTTT.

This CDR3 reads CASSQDSGAGRTGELFF. In DNA form, the CDR3 reads TGTGCCAGCAGCCAAGACAGCGGGGCGGGGCGGACCGGGGAGCTGTTTTTT. The chain joins TRBV14 to TRBJ2-2; 7 nucleotides align to TRBD2. The J segment lost 5 bases and the V segment lost 0 bases, leaving 9 bases of the junction unmatched. The CDR3 loop spans 17 amino acids. Germline CDR1 reads SGHDN; CDR2 reads FVKESK. The full variable domain, rest sourced from reference TRBV14 and TRBJ2-2, is EAGVTQFPSHSVIEKGQTVTLRCDPISGHDNLYWYRRVMGKEIKFLLHFVKESKQDESGMPNNRFLAERTGGTYSTLKVQPAELEDSGVYFCASSQDSGAGRTGELFFGEGSRLTVL.

On this clone itself: The same CDR3 arises from other DNA sequences in this sample as well. J is TRBJ1-2 and V is TRBV6-5; possible D gene TRBD1, 6 bases. Germline CDR1 MNHEY, CDR2 SVGAGI. There are 13 residues in the CDR3. V gave up 8 bases and J gave up 4 bases, with 14 bases separating them. The CDR3 DNA reads TGTGCCAGCTCTGGACAGACCCTCTATGGCTACACCTTC. Its translation is CASSGQTLYGYTF.

On this clone itself: The junction differs from germline at one of its ends, possibly a read error. The rearrangement links TRBV7-6 to TRBJ1-6; 7 positions match TRBD1. Germline V CDR1 and CDR2: SGHVS, FNYEAQ. The CDR3 length is 14 residues. In nucleotides, the CDR3 is TGTGCCAGCAGCTTAGACAGGGGTAATACACCCCTCCACTTT. This translates into CASSLDRGNTPLHF.

This chain uses TRBV5-1 with TRBJ1-2, with TRBD1 matching over 8 bases. Germline lookup yields CDR1 SGHRS and CDR2 YFSETQ. With 4 bases clipped from V and 10 bases from J, the junction kept 15 bases outside the gene matches. The CDR3 covers 15 residues. Written as DNA, the CDR3 is TGCGCCAGCAGCCCACGTGGGACAGGCTTGGATGACTACACCTTC. Protein sequence: CASSPRGTGLDDYTF.

The rearrangement links TRBV27 to TRBJ1-2; 10 bases align to TRBD1. CDR3 length equals 15 residues. J lost 3 bases, V lost 5 bases, and 6 bases had no gene match. CDR1 is MNHEY, CDR2 SMNVEV, per germline (reference sequence). This CDR3 reads CASSPGTGVYYGYTF. Written as DNA, the CDR3 is TGTGCCAGCAGTCCCGGGACAGGGGTTTACTATGGCTACACCTTC.

The V gene is TRBV3-1 (or the pseudogene TRBV3-2), the J gene TRBJ1-3, with no clear D. CDR1 is LGHDT and CDR2 is YNNKEL in the germline V gene (reference sequence). The CDR3 sequence is 13 residues long. V dropped 0 bases and J dropped 8 bases, with 8 bases sitting between them. The DNA of the CDR3 is TGTGCCAGCAGCCAAGATTTTACATACACCATATATTTT. Residues: CASSQDFTYTIYF.

The chain links TRBV27 to TRBJ2-5; 7 nucleotides agree with TRBD1. Trimming took 5 bases from V and 7 from J; bases not matched to a gene: 7. CDR3 length: 13 amino acids. Looked up from germline, CDR1 is MNHEY and CDR2 is SMNVEV (reference sequence). The CDR3 bases are TGTGCCAGCAGTCCCGGACAGGTTGGGACCCAGTACTTC. Amino acids: CASSPGQVGTQYF.

V and J are TRBV18 and TRBJ1-5; perhaps TRBD1 as D (5 bases). The CDR3 totals 13 residues. Germline CDR1 is KGHSH and CDR2 is LQKENI. The V gene lost 3 bases and the J gene lost 4 bases, with 7 bases spanning the gap. Here the CDR3 DNA reads TGTGCCAGCTCACCTGCAGGGAATCAGCCCCAGCATTTT. Its translation: CASSPAGNQPQHF.

The chain couples TRBV29-1 to TRBJ2-7; TRBD2 agrees at 7 bases. V dropped 6 bases and J dropped 2; count of bases not matched to a gene: 10. Germline CDR1 reads SQVTM; CDR2 reads ANQGSEA. This CDR3 spans 14 amino acids. For the CDR3, the DNA is TGCAGCGTCCAAGGCCCTAGCGGTCCCTACGAGCAGTACTTC. It specifies CSVQGPSGPYEQYF.

The chain joins TRBV19 to TRBJ2-3, with D unresolved. The CDR3 extends over 13 amino acids. The ends were cut back, 5 bases at V and 3 bases at J, with 9 bases in the middle. CDR1 LNHDA and CDR2 SQIVND come from the germline V gene (reference sequence). Here the CDR3 DNA reads TGTGCCAGTAGTCCGTCGGTTACAGATACGCAGTATTTT. Residues: CASSPSVTDTQYF.

The CDR3 nucleotides read TGTGCCAGCACCTACCTGGGGAGGGGGGTCAATGAGCAGTTCTTC. The encoded protein is CASTYLGRGVNEQFF. The rearrangement links TRBV7-2 to TRBJ2-1; possible D gene TRBD2, 7 bases. There are 15 residues in the CDR3. From germline, CDR1 is SGHTA and CDR2 FQGNSA. Trimming stripped 7 bases from V and 6 bases from J, with 19 bases between.